The 14 T cell receptor beta chains given below trace back to one sample, sequenced in a study of blood T cell repertoires in COVID-19. Profiled with immunoSEQ multiplex PCR; TCRdb holds only in-frame clones, not every one. The table records about 160,000 clones, more than 75% of them present only once. Sequenced input: peripheral blood. These receptors all stem from a woman in her fifties or sixties with COVID-19, enrolled during active disease.

This clone was counted between two and nine times. CDR3 protein: CASSLDRASNQPQHF. The CDR3 nucleotides are TGTGCCAGCAGTCTGGACAGGGCTAGCAATCAGCCCCAGCATTTT. The V gene is TRBV6-5, the J gene TRBJ1-5; 8 nucleotides agree with TRBD1. This CDR3 spans 15 amino acids. Germline trimming cut 5 bases from V and 0 bases from J; bases unmatched to any gene: 3. Germline loops: CDR1 MNHEY, CDR2 SVGAGI.

DNA for the CDR3: TGTGCCAGCTCCCCGGAGGACCGCACAGATACGCAGTATTTT. This sequence encodes CASSPEDRTDTQYF. This sequence joins TRBV18 and TRBJ2-3; perhaps TRBD2 as D (5 bases). CDR1 is KGHSH, CDR2 LQKENI, per germline. CDR3 length: 14 residues. Trimming pared 6 bases from V and 1 base from J, leaving 11 bases between.

The chain is built from TRBV5-1 and TRBJ2-5; D may be TRBD1 (5 bases). The CDR3 has 14 residues. Trimming cost V 7 bases and J 1 base, with 14 bases left between them. Germline lookup yields CDR1 SGHRS and CDR2 YFSETQ. The CDR3: CASWGGGVQETQYF. The CDR3 DNA reads TGCGCCAGCTGGGGCGGCGGAGTCCAAGAGACCCAGTACTTC.

For this clone: Other nucleotide sequences in the sample specify the same CDR3. J is TRBJ2-5 and V is TRBV5-1, with TRBD2 identical over 15 bases. This CDR3 has 16 residues. Unmatched junction bases numbered 5, after V lost 3 bases and J lost 5 bases. Germline loops: CDR1 SGHRS, CDR2 YFSETQ. The CDR3 here is CASSSGLAGGRETQYF. In DNA form, the CDR3 reads TGCGCCAGCAGCTCGGGACTAGCGGGGGGTCGGGAGACCCAGTACTTC.

This clone appeared once. This rearrangement joins TRBV13 to TRBJ2-5; TRBD2 aligns across 11 bases. This CDR3 comprises 16 residues. Germline CDR1 reads PRHDT; CDR2 reads FYEKMQ (reference sequence). Unmatched junction bases numbered 3, after V lost 2 bases and J lost 1 base. Here the CDR3 DNA reads TGTGCCAGCAGCTTAAGACTAGCGGGGCTCCAAGAGACCCAGTACTTC. This encodes CASSLRLAGLQETQYF.

The rearrangement uses TRBV3-1 (or the pseudogene TRBV3-2) and TRBJ2-5; 10 bases match TRBD2. The CDR3 runs to 18 residues. From germline, CDR1 is LGHDT and CDR2 YNNKEL (reference sequence). With 0 bases clipped from V and 5 bases from J, the junction kept 12 bases outside the gene matches. The chain's CDR3 is CASSQDSLAGVSWETQYF. Written as DNA, the CDR3 is TGTGCCAGCAGCCAAGATAGCCTAGCGGGAGTAAGTTGGGAGACCCAGTACTTC.

A word on this clone: Distinct nucleotide sequences in the sample also encode this CDR3. The CDR3 DNA reads TGTGCCAGTAGTTTCCGGGACACAAACACCGGGGAGCTGTTTTTT. It is translated as CASSFRDTNTGELFF. V gene TRBV19 combines with J gene TRBJ2-2; D is perhaps TRBD1 (6 bases). This CDR3 comprises 15 residues. CDR1 LNHDA and CDR2 SQIVND come from the germline V gene (reference sequence). V lost 5 bases, J lost 2 bases, and 12 bases lay in between. Full variable domain (outside the CDR3, taken from reference TRBV19 and TRBJ2-2): DGGITQSPKYLFRKEGQNVTLSCEQNLNHDAMYWYRQDPGQGLRLIYYSQIVNDFQKGDIAEGYSVSREKKESFPLTVTSAQKNPTAFYLCASSFRDTNTGELFFGEGSRLTVL.

The J gene is TRBJ2-7, the V gene TRBV5-1; D unresolved. This CDR3 region has 12 residues. Germline V gene data show CDR1 as SGHRS and CDR2 as YFSETQ. V dropped 0 bases and J dropped 4 bases, with 5 bases sitting between them. The CDR3 region has the DNA TGCGCCAGCAGCTTGGATAGATACGAGCAGTACTTC. Translated: CASSLDRYEQYF.

The V gene is TRBV6-5, the J gene TRBJ2-1, with D possibly matching TRBD1 (5 bases). V dropped 8 bases and J dropped 7 bases, with 21 bases sitting between them. CDR1 and CDR2 (germline): MNHEY, SVGAGI. This CDR3 is built from 15 residues. CDR3 DNA sequence: TGTGCCAGCTGGGGCGCTAGTCAAATCCGGAATGAGCAGTTCTTC. It specifies CASWGASQIRNEQFF.

In this sample, this clone turned up a few times. The J gene is TRBJ2-1, the V gene TRBV7-3; the match to TRBD2 covers 11 bases. This CDR3 is built from 15 residues. V shed 2 bases, J shed 7 bases, and the junction held 4 bases outside the gene matches. Germline V gene sequence: CDR1 SGHTA, CDR2 FQGTGA. CDR3 sequence: CASSLDSGRGNEQFF. DNA for the CDR3: TGTGCCAGCAGCTTAGATAGCGGGAGGGGAAATGAGCAGTTCTTC.

CDR3: CAISDGDWGLNEQYV. CDR3 sequence (DNA): TGTGCCATCAGTGATGGCGACTGGGGCCTCAACGAGCAGTACGTC. The chain employs TRBV10-3 and TRBJ2-7, with D tentatively TRBD1 (5 bases). The CDR3 is 15 amino acids. Germline CDR1 reads ENHRY; CDR2 reads SYGVKD. V lost 3 bases to trimming and J lost 5 bases, with 17 bases between them.

The CDR3 here is CASSAIAGTTDTQYF. Written as DNA, the CDR3 is TGTGCCAGCAGCGCCATAGCGGGGACCACAGATACGCAGTATTTT. The V and J genes are TRBV9 and TRBJ2-3; 8 bases are a match to TRBD2. Trimming cost V 3 bases and J 2 bases; bases outside gene matches: 5. Germline V CDR1 and CDR2: SGDLS, YYNGEE. The CDR3 has 15 amino acids.

The chain employs TRBV27 and TRBJ2-2; TRBD1 might be the D (6 bases). V gave up 6 bases and J gave up 2 bases, with 13 bases separating them. The CDR3 has 15 residues. The germline V gene encodes CDR1 MNHEY and CDR2 SMNVEV (reference sequence). Here the CDR3 reads CASSYRDTNTGELFF. The CDR3 DNA follows: TGTGCCAGCAGCTACCGGGACACTAACACCGGGGAGCTGTTTTTT.

This clone was picked up one time. The V gene is TRBV23-1, the J gene TRBJ1-5; a possible D gene is TRBD1 (6 bases). TRBV23-1 is an ORF for which the function is uncertain. V gave up 0 bases and J gave up 1 base, with 13 bases separating them. This CDR3 has 17 residues. CDR3 sequence: CASSQSEGVGSNQPQHF. Here the CDR3 DNA reads TGCGCCAGCAGTCAATCAGAGGGGGTCGGGAGCAATCAGCCCCAGCATTTT.